These 2 T cell receptor beta chains share one sample of origin, sequenced in a study of blood T cell repertoires in COVID-19. TCRdb's copy holds only in-frame clones and misses some; the assay was immunoSEQ multiplex PCR. The repertoire holds 200,000 to 250,000 clones, with 65% to 90% as singletons. Source material: PBMCs or T cells enriched from blood (not recorded which). These receptors all stem from a man aged 35 to 55 who had recovered from COVID-19.

The rearrangement uses TRBV30 and TRBJ1-2, with D uncertain. V lost 0 bases to trimming and J lost 4 bases, with 6 bases between them. Germline CDR1 is GTSNPN and CDR2 is SVGIG (reference sequence). The CDR3 extends over 12 amino acids. Here the CDR3 reads CAWSVIGYGYTF. DNA of the CDR3: TGTGCCTGGAGTGTAATCGGCTATGGCTACACCTTC.

The V and J genes are TRBV9 and TRBJ2-3; 9 positions agree with TRBD2. Germline V CDR1 and CDR2: SGDLS, YYNGEE. This CDR3 has 17 amino acids. The J segment lost 3 bases and the V segment lost 0 bases, leaving 8 bases of the junction unmatched. The CDR3 spells CASSVGLGAGGTDTQYF. The CDR3 DNA is TGTGCCAGCAGCGTAGGGCTGGGAGCGGGGGGAACAGATACGCAGTATTTT.